This T cell receptor (beta chain) was sequenced in a study of technical replicates of blood from several donors. Only in-frame clones appear in the TCRdb table, and some are missing; sequencing was by immunoSEQ multiplex PCR. The table lists around 83,000 clones, 85% to 95% of them singletons. The CDR3 length is 16 residues. Unmatched junction bases numbered 12, after V lost 5 bases and J lost 7 bases. CDR1 is MNHNY and CDR2 is SVGAGI in the germline V gene (reference sequence). V is TRBV6-6 and J is TRBJ2-2, with TRBD2 matching 8 bases. Specimen: T cells isolated from PBMCs. The receptor was derived from a human donor in good health. As DNA, the CDR3 is TGTGCCAGCAGTCAAAGGGTGCGGGGGGCAGGCGGGGAGCTGTTTTTT. It codes for CASSQRVRGAGGELFF.